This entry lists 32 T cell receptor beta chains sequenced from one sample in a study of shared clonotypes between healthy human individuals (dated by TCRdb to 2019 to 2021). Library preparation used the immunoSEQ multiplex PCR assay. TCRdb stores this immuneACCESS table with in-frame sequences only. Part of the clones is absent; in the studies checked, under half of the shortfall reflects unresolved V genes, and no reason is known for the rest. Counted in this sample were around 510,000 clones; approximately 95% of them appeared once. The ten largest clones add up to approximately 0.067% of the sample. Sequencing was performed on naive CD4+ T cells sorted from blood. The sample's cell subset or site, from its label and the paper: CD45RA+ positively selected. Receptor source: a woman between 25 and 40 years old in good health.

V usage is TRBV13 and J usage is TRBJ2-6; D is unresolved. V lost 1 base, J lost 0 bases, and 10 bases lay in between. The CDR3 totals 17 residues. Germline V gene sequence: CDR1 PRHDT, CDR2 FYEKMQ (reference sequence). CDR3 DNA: TGTGCCAGCAGCTTAGATAAGACGTACTCTGGGGCCAACGTCCTGACTTTC. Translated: CASSLDKTYSGANVLTF.

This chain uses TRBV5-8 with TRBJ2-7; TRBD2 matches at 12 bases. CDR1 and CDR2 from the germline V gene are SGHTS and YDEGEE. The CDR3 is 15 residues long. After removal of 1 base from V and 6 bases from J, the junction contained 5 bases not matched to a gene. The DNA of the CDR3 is TGTGCCAGCAGCTTGCTAGCGGGAGGGGGTGGCGAGCAGTACTTC. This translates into CASSLLAGGGGEQYF. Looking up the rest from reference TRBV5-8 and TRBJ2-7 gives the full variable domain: EAGVTQSPTHLIKTRGQQATLRCSPISGHTSVYWYQQALGLGLQFLLWYDEGEERNRGNFPPRFSGRQFPNYSSELNVNALELEDSALYLCASSLLAGGGGEQYFGPGTRLTVT.

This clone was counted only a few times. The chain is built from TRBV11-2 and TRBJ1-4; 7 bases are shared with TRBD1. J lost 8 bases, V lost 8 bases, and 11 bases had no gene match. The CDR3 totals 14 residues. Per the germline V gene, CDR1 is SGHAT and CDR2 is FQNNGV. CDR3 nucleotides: TGTGCCAGCGCTAAGACAGGGACGAAGGAAAAACTGTTTTTT. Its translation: CASAKTGTKEKLFF.

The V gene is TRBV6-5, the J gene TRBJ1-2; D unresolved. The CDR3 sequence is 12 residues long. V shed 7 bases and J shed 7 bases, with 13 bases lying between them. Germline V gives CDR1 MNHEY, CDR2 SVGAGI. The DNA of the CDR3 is TGTGCCAGCACGAGTCAGCTCAGTGGCTACACCTTC. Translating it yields CASTSQLSGYTF.

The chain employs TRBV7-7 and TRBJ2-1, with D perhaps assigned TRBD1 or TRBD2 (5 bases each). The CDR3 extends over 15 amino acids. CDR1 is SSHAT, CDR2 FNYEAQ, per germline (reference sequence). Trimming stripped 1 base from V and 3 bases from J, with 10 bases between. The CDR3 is CASSLGDPIYNEQFF. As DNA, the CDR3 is TGTGCCAGCAGCTTAGGGGACCCCATCTACAATGAGCAGTTCTTC.

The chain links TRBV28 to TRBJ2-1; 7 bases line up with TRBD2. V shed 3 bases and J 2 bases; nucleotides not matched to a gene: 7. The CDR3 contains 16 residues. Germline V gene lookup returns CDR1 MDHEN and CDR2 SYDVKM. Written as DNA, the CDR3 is TGTGCCAGCAGTTTCAGGCGGGAGCGGGCCTACAATGAGCAGTTCTTC. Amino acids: CASSFRRERAYNEQFF.

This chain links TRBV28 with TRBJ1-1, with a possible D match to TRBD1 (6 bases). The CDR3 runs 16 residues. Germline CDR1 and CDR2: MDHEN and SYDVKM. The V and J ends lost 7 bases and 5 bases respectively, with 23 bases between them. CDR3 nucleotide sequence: TGTGCCAGCACCAACCTCGTATGGGGGCAAAGGACTGAAGCTTTCTTT. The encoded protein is CASTNLVWGQRTEAFF.

The chain's CDR3 is CASSSSPGQGTDTQYF. The CDR3 coding sequence is TGTGCCAGCAGCAGTTCTCCGGGACAGGGGACAGATACGCAGTATTTT. The chain is built from TRBV21-1 and TRBJ2-3; the table calls TRBD1, which could not be checked here. TRBV21-1 is recorded as a pseudogene. The CDR3 spans 16 residues.

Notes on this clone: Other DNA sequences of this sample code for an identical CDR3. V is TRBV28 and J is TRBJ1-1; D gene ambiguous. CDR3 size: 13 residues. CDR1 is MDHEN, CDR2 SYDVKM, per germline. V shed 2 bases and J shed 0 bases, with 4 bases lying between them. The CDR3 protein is CASSLDMNTEAFF. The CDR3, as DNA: TGTGCCAGCAGTTTAGACATGAACACTGAAGCTTTCTTT.

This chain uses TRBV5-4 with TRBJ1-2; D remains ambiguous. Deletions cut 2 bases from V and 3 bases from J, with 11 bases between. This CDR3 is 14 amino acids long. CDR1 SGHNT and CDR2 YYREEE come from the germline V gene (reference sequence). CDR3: CASSLEIFDYGYTF. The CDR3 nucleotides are TGTGCCAGCAGCTTAGAGATTTTCGACTATGGCTACACCTTC.

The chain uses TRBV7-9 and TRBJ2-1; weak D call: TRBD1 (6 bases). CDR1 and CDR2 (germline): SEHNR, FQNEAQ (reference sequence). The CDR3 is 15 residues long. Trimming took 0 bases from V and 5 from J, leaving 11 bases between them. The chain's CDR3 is CASSLAQGNDNEQFF. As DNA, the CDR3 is TGTGCCAGCAGCTTAGCACAGGGAAACGACAATGAGCAGTTCTTC.

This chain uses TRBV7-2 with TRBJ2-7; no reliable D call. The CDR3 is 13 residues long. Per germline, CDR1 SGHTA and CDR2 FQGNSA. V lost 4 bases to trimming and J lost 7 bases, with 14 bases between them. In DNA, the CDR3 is TGTGCCAGCAGCTCCCCCGGATTGGGAGAGCAGTACTTC. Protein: CASSSPGLGEQYF.

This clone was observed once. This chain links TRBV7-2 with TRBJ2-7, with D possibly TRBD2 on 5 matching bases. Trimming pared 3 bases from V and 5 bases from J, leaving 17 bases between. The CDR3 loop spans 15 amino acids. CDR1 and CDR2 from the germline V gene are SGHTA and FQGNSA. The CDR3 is CASSLNGPLRDEQYF. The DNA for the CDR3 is TGTGCCAGCAGCTTGAACGGTCCCTTGAGGGACGAGCAGTACTTC.

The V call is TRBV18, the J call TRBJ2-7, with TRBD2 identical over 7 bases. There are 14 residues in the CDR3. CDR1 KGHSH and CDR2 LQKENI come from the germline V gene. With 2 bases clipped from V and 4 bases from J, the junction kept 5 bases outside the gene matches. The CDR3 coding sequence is TGTGCCAGCTCACCAGGCGGGAGTAGGTACGAGCAGTACTTC. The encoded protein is CASSPGGSRYEQYF.

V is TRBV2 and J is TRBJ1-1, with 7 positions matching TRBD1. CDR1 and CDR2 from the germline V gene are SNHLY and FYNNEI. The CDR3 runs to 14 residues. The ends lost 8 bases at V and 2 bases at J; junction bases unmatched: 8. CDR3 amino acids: CASSQGITNTEAFF. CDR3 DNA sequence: TGTGCCAGCTCACAGGGGATTACCAACACTGAAGCTTTCTTT.

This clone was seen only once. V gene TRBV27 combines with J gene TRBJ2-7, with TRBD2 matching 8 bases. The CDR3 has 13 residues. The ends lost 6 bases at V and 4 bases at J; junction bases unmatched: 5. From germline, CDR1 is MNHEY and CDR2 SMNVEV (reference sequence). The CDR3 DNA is TGTGCCAGCAGCCATACTAGCGGTTACGAGCAGTACTTC. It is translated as CASSHTSGYEQYF.

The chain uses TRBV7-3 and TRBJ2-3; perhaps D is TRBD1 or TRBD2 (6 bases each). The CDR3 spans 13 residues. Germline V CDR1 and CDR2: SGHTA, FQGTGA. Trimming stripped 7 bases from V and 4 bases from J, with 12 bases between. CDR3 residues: CASTPGGADTQYF. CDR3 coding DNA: TGTGCCAGCACCCCCGGGGGCGCAGATACGCAGTATTTT.

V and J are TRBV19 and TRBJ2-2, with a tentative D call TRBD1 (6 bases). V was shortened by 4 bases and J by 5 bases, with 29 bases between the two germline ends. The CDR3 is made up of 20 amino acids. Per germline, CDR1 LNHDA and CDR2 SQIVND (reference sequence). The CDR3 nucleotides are TGTGCCAGTAGTAGCGCCCAGAGGGGGATAGTACGAATTGGAACCGGGGAGCTGTTTTTT. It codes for CASSSAQRGIVRIGTGELFF.

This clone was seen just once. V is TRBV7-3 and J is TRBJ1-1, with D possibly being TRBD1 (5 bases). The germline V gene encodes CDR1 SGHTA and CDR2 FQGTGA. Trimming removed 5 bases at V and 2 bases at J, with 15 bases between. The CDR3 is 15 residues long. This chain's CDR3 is CASSPQGGGNTEAFF. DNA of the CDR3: TGTGCCAGCAGCCCCCAGGGAGGCGGAAACACTGAAGCTTTCTTT.

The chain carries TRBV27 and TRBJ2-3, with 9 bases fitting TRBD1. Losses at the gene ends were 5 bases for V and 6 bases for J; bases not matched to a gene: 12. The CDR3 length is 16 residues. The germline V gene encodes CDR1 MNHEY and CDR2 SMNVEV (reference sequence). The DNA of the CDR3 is TGTGCCAGCAGTCCCGGACAGGGGCGCTCCCCCGATACGCAGTATTTT. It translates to CASSPGQGRSPDTQYF.

CDR3 loop: CASRWGSQTYEQYF. The CDR3 coding sequence is TGCGCCAGCAGGTGGGGGAGCCAGACCTACGAGCAGTACTTC. The chain recombines TRBV5-1 with TRBJ2-7; D is tentatively TRBD1 or TRBD2 (5 bases each). Deletions cut 5 bases from V and 2 bases from J, with 14 bases between. CDR3 size: 14 residues. From germline, CDR1 is SGHRS and CDR2 YFSETQ.

CDR3 residues: CASSSGQGGEKLFF. In DNA form, the CDR3 reads TGTGCCAGCAGCTCAGGACAGGGGGGTGAAAAACTGTTTTTT. The chain is built from TRBV5-6 and TRBJ1-4; TRBD1 agrees at 10 bases. J was trimmed by 7 bases and V by 3 bases; bases with no gene match: 3. The V gene's germline CDR1 is SGHDT and CDR2 YYEEEE. CDR3 length: 14 residues.

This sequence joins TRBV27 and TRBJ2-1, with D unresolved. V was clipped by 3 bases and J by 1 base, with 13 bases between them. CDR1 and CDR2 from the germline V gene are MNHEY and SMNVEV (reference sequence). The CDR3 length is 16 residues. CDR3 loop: CASSLRPKPSYNEQFF. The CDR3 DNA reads TGTGCCAGCAGTTTGAGGCCTAAGCCTTCCTACAATGAGCAGTTCTTC.

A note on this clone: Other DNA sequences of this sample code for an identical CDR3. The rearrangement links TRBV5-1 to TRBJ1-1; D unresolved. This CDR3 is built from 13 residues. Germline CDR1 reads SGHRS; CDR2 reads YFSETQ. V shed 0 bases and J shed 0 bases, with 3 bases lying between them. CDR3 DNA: TGCGCCAGCAGCTTGGGCCTGAACACTGAAGCTTTCTTT. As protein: CASSLGLNTEAFF.

The CDR3 is CASSSGGRVTEAFF. The CDR3 DNA reads as TGCGCCAGCAGCTCGGGGGGCAGGGTTACTGAAGCTTTCTTT. V and J are TRBV5-1 and TRBJ1-1; D is possibly TRBD1 (6 bases). Trimming removed 3 bases from V and 5 bases from J, with 14 bases in between. The CDR3 is 14 residues long. The germline CDR1 and CDR2 sequences are SGHRS and YFSETQ.

The CDR3, as DNA: TGTGCCAGCAGCAGGGGGACTCAGCCCCAGCATTTT. Its translation is CASSRGTQPQHF. The chain combines TRBV7-8 with TRBJ1-5, with D perhaps matching TRBD1 (6 bases). Between the trimmed V and J ends, which lost 5 bases and 6 bases, there was a span of 8 bases. This CDR3 spans 12 amino acids. Germline V gene lookup returns CDR1 SGHVS and CDR2 FQNEAQ. Based on the CDR3 plus reference TRBV7-8 and TRBJ1-5, the full variable domain is GAGVSQSPRYKVAKRGQDVALRCDPISGHVSLFWYQQALGQGPEFLTYFQNEAQLDKSGLPSDRFFAERPEGSVSTLKIQRTQQEDSAVYLCASSRGTQPQHFGDGTRLSIL.

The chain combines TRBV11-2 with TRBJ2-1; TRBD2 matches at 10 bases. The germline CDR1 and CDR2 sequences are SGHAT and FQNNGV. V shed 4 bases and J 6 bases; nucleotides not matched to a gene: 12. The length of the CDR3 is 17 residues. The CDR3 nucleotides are TGTGCCAGCAGCTCAAGCAACCTAGCGGGAGTCGTCAATGAGCAGTTCTTC. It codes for CASSSSNLAGVVNEQFF.

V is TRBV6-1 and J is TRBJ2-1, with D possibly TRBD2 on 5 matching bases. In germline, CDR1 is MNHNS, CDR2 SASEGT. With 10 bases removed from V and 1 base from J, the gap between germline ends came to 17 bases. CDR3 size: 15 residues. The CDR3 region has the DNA TGTGCCACCCGGTGGGGAGCCAATTCCTACAATGAGCAGTTCTTC. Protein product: CATRWGANSYNEQFF.

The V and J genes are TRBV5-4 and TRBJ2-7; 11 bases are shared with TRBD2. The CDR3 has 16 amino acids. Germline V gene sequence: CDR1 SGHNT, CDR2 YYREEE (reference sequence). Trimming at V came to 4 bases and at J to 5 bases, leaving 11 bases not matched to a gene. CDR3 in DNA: TGTGCCAGCAGCACCACCATAGCGGGAGGGTTGAACGAGCAGTACTTC. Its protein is CASSTTIAGGLNEQYF.

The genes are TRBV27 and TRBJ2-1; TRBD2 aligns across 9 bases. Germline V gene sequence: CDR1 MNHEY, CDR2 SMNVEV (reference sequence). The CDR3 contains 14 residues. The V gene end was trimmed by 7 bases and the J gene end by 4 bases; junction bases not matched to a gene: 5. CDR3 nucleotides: TGTGCCAGCACCCGGACTAGCGAGTACAATGAGCAGTTCTTC. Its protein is CASTRTSEYNEQFF.

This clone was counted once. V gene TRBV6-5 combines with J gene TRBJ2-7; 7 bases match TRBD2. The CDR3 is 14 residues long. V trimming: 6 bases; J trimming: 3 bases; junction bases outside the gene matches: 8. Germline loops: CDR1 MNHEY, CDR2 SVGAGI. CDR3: CASRARSGIYEQYF. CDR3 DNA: TGTGCCAGCAGAGCCCGGAGCGGGATCTACGAGCAGTACTTC.

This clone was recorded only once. CDR3 loop: CASSLLGGQLDEQFF. DNA of the CDR3: TGCGCCAGCAGCTTGTTGGGAGGGCAGTTGGATGAGCAGTTCTTC. The chain recombines TRBV5-1 with TRBJ2-1; TRBD2 aligns across 7 bases. Germline-derived CDR1 and CDR2 are SGHRS and YFSETQ. Trimming at V came to 1 base and at J to 8 bases, leaving 9 bases not matched to a gene. CDR3 size: 15 residues.